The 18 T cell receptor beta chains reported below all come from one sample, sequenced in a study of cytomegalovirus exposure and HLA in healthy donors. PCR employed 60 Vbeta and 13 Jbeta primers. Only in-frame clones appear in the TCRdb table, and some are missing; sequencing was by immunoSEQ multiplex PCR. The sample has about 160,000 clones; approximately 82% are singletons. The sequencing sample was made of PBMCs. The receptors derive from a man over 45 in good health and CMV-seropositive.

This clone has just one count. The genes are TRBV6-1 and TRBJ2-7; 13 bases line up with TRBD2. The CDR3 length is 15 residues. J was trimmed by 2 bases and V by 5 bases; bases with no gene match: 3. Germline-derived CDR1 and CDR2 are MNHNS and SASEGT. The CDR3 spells CASSPGLAGTYEQYV. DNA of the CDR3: TGTGCCAGCAGTCCGGGACTAGCGGGAACCTACGAGCAGTACGTC.

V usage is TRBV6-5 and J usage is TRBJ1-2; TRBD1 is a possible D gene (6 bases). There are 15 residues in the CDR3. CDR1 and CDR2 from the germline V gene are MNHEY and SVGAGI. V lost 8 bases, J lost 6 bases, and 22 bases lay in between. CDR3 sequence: CASSRNRVMNDGYTF. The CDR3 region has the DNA TGTGCCAGCTCCCGAAACAGGGTGATGAATGATGGCTACACCTTC.

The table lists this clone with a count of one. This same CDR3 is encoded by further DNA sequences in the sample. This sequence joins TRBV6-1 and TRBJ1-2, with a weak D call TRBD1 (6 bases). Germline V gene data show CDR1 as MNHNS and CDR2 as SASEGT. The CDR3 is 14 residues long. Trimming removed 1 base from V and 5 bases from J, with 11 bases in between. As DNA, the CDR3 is TGTGCCAGCAGTGAAGGGGGGGGCGGATATGGCTACACCTTC. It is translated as CASSEGGGGYGYTF.

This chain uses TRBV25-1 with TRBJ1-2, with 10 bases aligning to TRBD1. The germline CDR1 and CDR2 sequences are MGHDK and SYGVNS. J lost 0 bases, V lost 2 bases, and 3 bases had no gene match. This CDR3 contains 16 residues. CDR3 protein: CASSELGTGANYGYTF. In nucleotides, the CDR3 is TGTGCCAGCAGTGAACTGGGGACAGGGGCTAACTATGGCTACACCTTC.

Here the CDR3 reads CATSPGVMNTEAFF. The CDR3 DNA is TGTGCCACCTCCCCCGGAGTCATGAACACTGAAGCTTTCTTT. This sequence joins TRBV6-6 and TRBJ1-1; no clear D. The CDR3 runs to 14 residues. CDR1 and CDR2 (germline): MNHNY, SVGAGI (reference sequence). Trimming pared 10 bases from V and 0 bases from J, leaving 15 bases between.

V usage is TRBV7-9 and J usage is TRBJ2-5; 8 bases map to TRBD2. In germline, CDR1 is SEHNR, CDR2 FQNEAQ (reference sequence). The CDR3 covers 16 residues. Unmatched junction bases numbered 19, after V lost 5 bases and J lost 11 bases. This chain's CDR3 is CASSTNSRLAGPGQYF. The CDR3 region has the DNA TGTGCCAGCAGCACCAACTCTCGGCTAGCGGGCCCCGGTCAGTACTTC.

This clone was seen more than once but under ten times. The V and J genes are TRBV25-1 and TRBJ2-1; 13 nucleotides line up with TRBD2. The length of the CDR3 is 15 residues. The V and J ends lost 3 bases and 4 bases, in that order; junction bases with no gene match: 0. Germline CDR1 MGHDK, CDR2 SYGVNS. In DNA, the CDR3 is TGTGCCAGCAGTGAGACTAGCGGGAGGTACAATGAGCAGTTCTTC. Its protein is CASSETSGRYNEQFF.

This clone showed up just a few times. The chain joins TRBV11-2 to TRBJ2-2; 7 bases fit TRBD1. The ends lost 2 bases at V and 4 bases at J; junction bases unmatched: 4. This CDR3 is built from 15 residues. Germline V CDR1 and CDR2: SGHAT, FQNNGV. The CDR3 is CASSLIRDSTGELFF. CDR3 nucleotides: TGTGCCAGCAGCTTAATCCGGGACAGCACCGGGGAGCTGTTTTTT. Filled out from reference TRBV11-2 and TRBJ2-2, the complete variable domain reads EAGVAQSPRYKIIEKRQSVAFWCNPISGHATLYWYQQILGQGPKLLIQFQNNGVVDDSQLPKDRFSAERLKGVDSTLKIQPAKLEDSAVYLCASSLIRDSTGELFFGEGSRLTVL.

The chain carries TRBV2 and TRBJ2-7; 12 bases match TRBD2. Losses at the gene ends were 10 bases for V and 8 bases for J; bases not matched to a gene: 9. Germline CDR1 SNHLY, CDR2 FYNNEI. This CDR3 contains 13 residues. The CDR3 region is CATQILAGGQQYV. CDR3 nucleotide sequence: TGTGCCACCCAGATACTAGCGGGAGGACAGCAGTACGTC.

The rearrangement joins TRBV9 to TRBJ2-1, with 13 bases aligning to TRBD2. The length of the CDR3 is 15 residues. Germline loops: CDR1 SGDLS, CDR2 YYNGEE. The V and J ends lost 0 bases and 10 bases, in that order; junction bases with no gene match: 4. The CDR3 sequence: CASSVELAGGDEQFF. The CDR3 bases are TGTGCCAGCAGCGTAGAACTAGCGGGAGGGGACGAGCAGTTCTTC.

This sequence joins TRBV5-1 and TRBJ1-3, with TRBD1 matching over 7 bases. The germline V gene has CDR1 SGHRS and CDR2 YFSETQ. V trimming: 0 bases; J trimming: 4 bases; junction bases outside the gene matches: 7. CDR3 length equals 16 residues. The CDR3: CASSLAYRGSGNTIYF. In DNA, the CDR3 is TGCGCCAGCAGCTTGGCGTACAGGGGATCCGGAAACACCATATATTTT.

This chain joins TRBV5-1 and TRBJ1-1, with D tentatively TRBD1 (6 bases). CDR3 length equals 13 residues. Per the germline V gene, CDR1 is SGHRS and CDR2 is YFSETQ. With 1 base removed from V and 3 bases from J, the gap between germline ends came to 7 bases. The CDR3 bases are TGCGCCAGCAGCTTGCACAGGGACACTGAAGCTTTCTTT. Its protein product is CASSLHRDTEAFF.

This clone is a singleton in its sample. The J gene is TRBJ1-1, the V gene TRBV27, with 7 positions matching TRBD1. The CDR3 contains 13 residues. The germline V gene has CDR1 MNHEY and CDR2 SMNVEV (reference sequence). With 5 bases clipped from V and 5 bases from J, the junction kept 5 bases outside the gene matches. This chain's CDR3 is CASSRSGGTEAFF. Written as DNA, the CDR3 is TGTGCCAGCAGTAGATCAGGGGGTACTGAAGCTTTCTTT.

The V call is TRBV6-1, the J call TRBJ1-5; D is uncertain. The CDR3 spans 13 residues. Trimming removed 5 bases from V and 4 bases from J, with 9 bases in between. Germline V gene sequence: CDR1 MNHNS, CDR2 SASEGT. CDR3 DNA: TGTGCCAGCAGTATCGGGGTGAATCAGCCCCAGCATTTT. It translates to CASSIGVNQPQHF.

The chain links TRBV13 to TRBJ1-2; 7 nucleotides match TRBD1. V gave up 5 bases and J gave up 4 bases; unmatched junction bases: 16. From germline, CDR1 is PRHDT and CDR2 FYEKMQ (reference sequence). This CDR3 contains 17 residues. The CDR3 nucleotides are TGTGCCAGCAGCGCGATCAGGACAGGCCCCATGGGCTATGGCTACACCTTC. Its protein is CASSAIRTGPMGYGYTF.

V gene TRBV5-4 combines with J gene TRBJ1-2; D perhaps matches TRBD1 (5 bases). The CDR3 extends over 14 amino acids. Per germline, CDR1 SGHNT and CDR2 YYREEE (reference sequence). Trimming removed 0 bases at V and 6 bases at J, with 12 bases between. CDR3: CASSLDRGVDGYTF. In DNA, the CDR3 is TGTGCCAGCAGCTTGGATCGGGGGGTCGATGGCTACACCTTC.

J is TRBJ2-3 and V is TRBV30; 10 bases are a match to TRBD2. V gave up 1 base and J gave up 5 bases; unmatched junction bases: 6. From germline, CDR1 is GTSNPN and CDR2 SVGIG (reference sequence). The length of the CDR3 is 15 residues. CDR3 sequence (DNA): TGTGCCTGGAGTGGGGCTAGCGGGAGTTTAGATACGCAGTATTTT. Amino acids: CAWSGASGSLDTQYF.

Written as DNA, the CDR3 is TGCGCCAGCAGTTTGACAGGCCACTATGGCTACACCTTC. It codes for CASSLTGHYGYTF. V and J are TRBV23-1 and TRBJ1-2; TRBD1 might be the D (6 bases). TRBV23-1 is labeled an ORF, and its function is uncertain. This CDR3 spans 13 amino acids. V was trimmed by 5 bases and J by 3 bases, leaving 10 bases between them.